This TCR beta chain was documented in a study of blood T cell repertoires in COVID-19 (dated by TCRdb to the early 2020s). Describing the broader study: Samples from collaborators originated in the United States, Italy and Spain and spanned both the acute and convalescent phases of COVID-19. The repertoires were made available in a free public database intended to serve as a resource for research on the immune response to SARS-CoV-2. Deeply sampled blood TCRbeta repertoires from subjects exposed to, actively infected with, or recovered from COVID-19 were included in the dataset. Samples were obtained from the ongoing ImmuneRACE study (first 160 participants) and from 1,200 or so subjects provided by 6 global collaborators. Sample metadata almost always included a de-identified subject ID, COVID-19 status, age in years and sex. The prospective study material was composed of cDNA or gDNA derived from T cells, B-cell-depleted T cells, or PBMCs. Where available, HLA class I and class II types were obtained from metadata supplied by the sample provider rather than from assay-based typing.

Remarks on this clone: There is no known antigen for this receptor. Per-nucleotide qualities are absent, and no much larger clonotype sits a single base away.

The immunoSEQ Assay, a bias-controlled multiplex PCR, was used to amplify TCRbeta CDR3 regions from genomic DNA. Turning to the authors' computational methods: The number of nucleated cells in each sample was estimated from the amplification of reference gene primers within the assay. To quantify the absolute abundance of each unique TCRbeta CDR3 rearrangement, sequence reads were collapsed and filtered. For each sample, productive Simpson clonality was calculated by taking the square root of Simpson's diversity index across productive rearrangements. As stored in TCRdb, this immuneACCESS dataset retains in-frame rearrangements with V and J assigned. A fraction of the clones does not appear; measured against another copy, unresolved V genes explain less than half of the discrepancy, and the remainder lacks a known reason. The D gene and trimming were derived from the DNA, and the V and J assignments and clone size from that table. Within this sample are fewer than 250,000 clones, with more than 75% of them counted one time only. The leading ten clones occupy around a sixth of the sample.

Trimming removed 3 bases from V and 2 bases from J; the gene matches leave 13 bases unexplained. Spanning cysteine to valine, the CDR3 consists of 17 amino acids. This entry keeps only the CDR3 DNA: 51 bases, framed from base 1. From a lookup of the germline V gene, CDR1 and CDR2 are KGHSH and LQKENI. Overall study outcomes, separate from this receptor: The amount of clinical and demographic metadata varied by source and participant and was provided uncurated.

In the prospective study, participants were roughly 18 to 100 years old, resided in about two dozen geographic areas of the United States, and were enrolled through a virtual design. Cohort assignment in the prospective study relied on participant-reported clinical history from a screening survey and a study questionnaire. Mobile phlebotomists in the prospective study collected whole blood, serum and a nasopharyngeal or oropharyngeal swab from every participant. Participants in the prospective study had the option to provide additional blood draws and questionnaires over an approximately 2-month period. Before DNA extraction, blood samples from the prospective study were shipped at room temperature or frozen.

The sequence links TRBV18 to TRBJ2-7, with TRBD1 identical over 7 junction bases. The sequencing input was PBMCs or T cells enriched from blood (not recorded which). The receptor was isolated from a woman in her forties or fifties with acute COVID-19. The CDR3 reads CASSPLSVTGMTYEQYV. The DNA sequence is given as TGTGCCAGCTCACCCCTCTCGGTGACAGGGATGACCTACGAGCAGTACGTC.